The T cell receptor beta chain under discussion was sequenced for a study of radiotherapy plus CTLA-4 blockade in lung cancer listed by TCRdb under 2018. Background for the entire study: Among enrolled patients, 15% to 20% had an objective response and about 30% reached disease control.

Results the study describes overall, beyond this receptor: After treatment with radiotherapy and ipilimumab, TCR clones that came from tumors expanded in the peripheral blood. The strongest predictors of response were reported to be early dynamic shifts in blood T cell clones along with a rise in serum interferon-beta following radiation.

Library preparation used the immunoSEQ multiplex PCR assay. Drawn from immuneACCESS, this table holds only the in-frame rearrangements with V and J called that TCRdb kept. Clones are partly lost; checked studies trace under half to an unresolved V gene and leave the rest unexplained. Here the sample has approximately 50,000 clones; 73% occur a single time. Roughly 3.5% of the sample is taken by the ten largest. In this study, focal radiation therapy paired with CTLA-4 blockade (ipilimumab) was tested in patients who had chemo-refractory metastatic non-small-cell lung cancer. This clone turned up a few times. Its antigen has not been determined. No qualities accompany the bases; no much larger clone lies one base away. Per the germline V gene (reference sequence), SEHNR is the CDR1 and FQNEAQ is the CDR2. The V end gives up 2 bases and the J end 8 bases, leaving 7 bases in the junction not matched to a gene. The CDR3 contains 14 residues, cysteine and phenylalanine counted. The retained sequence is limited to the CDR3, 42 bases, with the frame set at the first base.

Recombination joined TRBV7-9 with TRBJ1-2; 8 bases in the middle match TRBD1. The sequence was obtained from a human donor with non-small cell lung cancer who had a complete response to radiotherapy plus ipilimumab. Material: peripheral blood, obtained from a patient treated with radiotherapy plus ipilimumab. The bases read TGTGCCAGCAGCTTACAGGGGGCCCTGGACGGCTACACCTTC. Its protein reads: CASSLQGALDGYTF.